What follows are 10 T cell receptor beta chains derived from one specimen sequenced in a study of Ad26.COV2.S vaccination and SARS-CoV-2 variants. The protocol was immunoSEQ multiplex PCR, while the TCRdb copy is restricted to in-frame clones and leaves out a portion. The sample records some 300,000 clones, roughly 86% being singletons. Treatment in this sample: around 19 received Ad26.COV2.S at low or high dose, single or two shots; roughly 5 received placebo; per-sample allocation not given. Sampling was done on day 63 after the first vaccine or placebo injection. Source: peripheral blood, taken in a trial of Ad26.COV2.S vaccine versus placebo. These receptors were collected from a person aged 18-60 years who received the Ad26.COV2.S COVID-19 vaccine or a placebo.

This clone was recorded a few times. J is TRBJ2-7 and V is TRBV14; possible D gene TRBD1, 6 bases. In germline, CDR1 is SGHDN, CDR2 FVKESK. V gave up 2 bases and J gave up 3 bases, with 14 bases separating them. The CDR3 length is 15 residues. CDR3 residues: CASSQLGAADYEQYF. The DNA of the CDR3 is TGTGCCAGCAGCCAACTGGGGGCTGCCGACTACGAGCAGTACTTC.

This clone was observed at least ten times. The rearrangement uses TRBV27 and TRBJ2-2, with D maybe TRBD2 (5 bases). Germline V lookup: CDR1 MNHEY, CDR2 SMNVEV (reference sequence). CDR3 length equals 15 residues. Trimming left V 6 bases short and J 2 bases short, with 13 bases between. CDR3 bases: TGTGCCAGCAGATCCGACGGGGTTAACACCGGGGAGCTGTTTTTT. This sequence encodes CASRSDGVNTGELFF.

The gene calls are TRBV5-1 and TRBJ2-5; the D is unclear. This CDR3 comprises 13 residues. Germline CDR1 SGHRS, CDR2 YFSETQ. Trimming took 1 base from V and 4 from J, leaving 8 bases between them. The chain's CDR3 is CASSLWARETQYF. The CDR3 DNA is TGCGCCAGCAGCTTGTGGGCGAGAGAGACCCAGTACTTC.

The V call is TRBV24-1, the J call TRBJ1-3; TRBD1 matches at 7 bases. Germline V gene lookup returns CDR1 KGHDR and CDR2 SFDVKD. The CDR3 contains 14 residues. The ends lost 7 bases at V and 0 bases at J; junction bases unmatched: 2. The CDR3 DNA reads as TGTGCCACCAGGGGACAGACCTCTGGAAACACCATATATTTT. Translating gives CATRGQTSGNTIYF.

The chain has TRBV18 and TRBJ2-5; no clear D. V dropped 2 bases and J dropped 5 bases, with 12 bases sitting between them. Germline-derived CDR1 and CDR2 are KGHSH and LQKENI. The CDR3 is made up of 14 amino acids. Here the CDR3 DNA reads TGTGCCAGCTCACCAAAGGAAGGCCAGGAGACCCAGTACTTC. This codes for CASSPKEGQETQYF.

This clone was picked up one time. The rearrangement links TRBV19 to TRBJ1-5, with D unclear. Trimming shortened V by 7 bases and J by 1 base, and 5 bases separated the two germline ends. This CDR3 comprises 12 residues. Germline assignment: CDR1 LNHDA and CDR2 SQIVND (reference sequence). CDR3 coding DNA: TGTGCCAGTACACAGAGCAATCAGCCCCAGCATTTT. It specifies CASTQSNQPQHF. The full variable domain, its missing parts supplied by reference TRBV19 and TRBJ1-5, is DGGITQSPKYLFRKEGQNVTLSCEQNLNHDAMYWYRQDPGQGLRLIYYSQIVNDFQKGDIAEGYSVSREKKESFPLTVTSAQKNPTAFYLCASTQSNQPQHFGDGTRLSIL.

V and J are TRBV30 and TRBJ1-1; D ambiguous. The germline V gene has CDR1 GTSNPN and CDR2 SVGIG (reference sequence). Trimming pared 1 base from V and 6 bases from J, leaving 12 bases between. The CDR3 is 13 residues long. CDR3 coding DNA: TGTGCCTGGAGTGAACAGCAAGGTTCTGAAGCTTTCTTT. Encoded protein: CAWSEQQGSEAFF.

Here the CDR3 DNA reads TGCGCCAGCAGCCATGACAGGGGCGAAGCTTTCTTT. It codes for CASSHDRGEAFF. This chain uses TRBV5-1 with TRBJ1-1, with 8 bases identical to TRBD1. This CDR3 region has 12 residues. J was trimmed by 8 bases and V by 4 bases; bases with no gene match: 4. Germline V gives CDR1 SGHRS, CDR2 YFSETQ.

The genes are TRBV5-6 and TRBJ2-1, with D possibly being TRBD2 (5 bases). Germline V lookup: CDR1 SGHDT, CDR2 YYEEEE. The germline V and J ends were trimmed by 0 bases and 3 bases, with 13 bases remaining between them. The CDR3 consists of 16 residues. CDR3 DNA: TGTGCCAGCAGCTTGGCGTCCAAGGCGGGCTACAATGAGCAGTTCTTC. It yields the protein CASSLASKAGYNEQFF.

As regards this clone: Additional DNA sequences in this sample encode the identical CDR3. The rearrangement links TRBV5-1 to TRBJ2-3; no firm D call. CDR1 is SGHRS and CDR2 is YFSETQ in the germline V gene. The V and J ends lost 3 bases and 2 bases respectively, with 10 bases between them. There are 14 residues in the CDR3. CDR3 coding DNA: TGCGCCAGCAGCTCCGGAACGCTCACAGATACGCAGTATTTT. Protein sequence: CASSSGTLTDTQYF.